One sample yielded the 10 T cell receptor beta chains listed below, sequenced in a study of cytomegalovirus exposure and HLA in healthy donors. The primer mix had 60 Vbeta and 13 Jbeta primers. This table comes from immunoSEQ multiplex PCR, and its TCRdb copy is limited to in-frame clones, with some not included. The data hold 200,000 to 300,000 clones, with around four fifths observed a single time. Specimen: PBMCs. The receptor set was obtained from a woman aged 40-49 years in good health and CMV-seropositive.

The V gene is TRBV27, the J gene TRBJ2-3, with a possible D match to TRBD1 (6 bases). Germline CDR1 reads MNHEY; CDR2 reads SMNVEV (reference sequence). There are 15 residues in the CDR3. Trimming removed 1 base from V and 0 bases from J, with 8 bases in between. CDR3 DNA: TGTGCCAGCAGTTTATGGACAGCCAGCACAGATACGCAGTATTTT. Residues: CASSLWTASTDTQYF.

V gene TRBV29-1 combines with J gene TRBJ1-1; 7 nucleotides line up with TRBD1. The CDR3 has 13 residues. V was clipped by 4 bases and J by 6 bases; unmatched bases: 8. Germline lookup yields CDR1 SQVTM and CDR2 ANQGSEA. As DNA, the CDR3 is TGCAGCGTTGGTACAGGGGATATGCCTGAAGCTTTCTTT. As protein: CSVGTGDMPEAFF.

The chain combines TRBV7-2 with TRBJ1-1; D unclear. The CDR3 is 14 amino acids. With 1 base removed from V and 1 base from J, the gap between germline ends came to 7 bases. Looked up from germline, CDR1 is SGHTA and CDR2 is FQGNSA. CDR3: CASSLVRSNTEAFF. Here the CDR3 DNA reads TGTGCCAGCAGCTTAGTTCGGTCGAACACTGAAGCTTTCTTT.

This chain joins TRBV7-9 and TRBJ2-5; D is uncertain. CDR1 is SEHNR and CDR2 is FQNEAQ in the germline V gene (reference sequence). V lost 3 bases to trimming and J lost 5 bases, with 10 bases between them. The CDR3 consists of 13 residues. For the CDR3, the DNA is TGTGCCAGCAGCTTTAACAGCCGCGAGACCCAGTACTTC. Translating it yields CASSFNSRETQYF.

The V call is TRBV11-3, the J call TRBJ2-2, with 10 nucleotides matching TRBD1. The CDR3 totals 16 residues. V trimming: 5 bases; J trimming: 3 bases; junction bases outside the gene matches: 6. The germline CDR1 and CDR2 sequences are SGHNT and YENEEA. The CDR3 spells CASSLFGTGDTGELFF. The CDR3 DNA sequence: TGTGCCAGCAGCCTCTTCGGGACAGGGGACACCGGGGAGCTGTTTTTT.

In this sample, this clone turned up a few times. At the DNA level, this CDR3 is encoded by other sequences in the same sample as well. The rearrangement uses TRBV19 and TRBJ1-5; TRBD1 matches at 10 bases. The CDR3 consists of 14 residues. CDR1 and CDR2 from the germline V gene are LNHDA and SQIVND (reference sequence). V trimming: 6 bases; J trimming: 6 bases; junction bases outside the gene matches: 5. In DNA, the CDR3 is TGTGCCAGTAGCCGACAGGGGGCGGTTCAGCCCCAGCATTTT. Its protein is CASSRQGAVQPQHF.

In nucleotides, the CDR3 is TGCAGCGTTGCCGGGTTAGCGGGAGAGGCTTTGGACACCGGGGAGCTGTTTTTT. Translation gives CSVAGLAGEALDTGELFF. The chain couples TRBV29-1 to TRBJ2-2; 9 bases map to TRBD2. The V gene's germline CDR1 is SQVTM and CDR2 ANQGSEA. V trimming: 4 bases; J trimming: 3 bases; junction bases outside the gene matches: 15. The CDR3 is made up of 18 amino acids.

The chain uses TRBV4-3 and TRBJ1-1; D perhaps matches TRBD1 (6 bases). CDR3 size: 15 residues. Germline lookup yields CDR1 LGHNA and CDR2 YSLEER. V lost 0 bases, J lost 10 bases, and 18 bases lay in between. The CDR3 here is CASSQDGGGQAGAFF. The CDR3 DNA reads TGCGCCAGCAGCCAAGATGGCGGGGGCCAAGCTGGAGCTTTCTTT.

This clone has just a few counts. The sample has other DNA sequences that encode this CDR3 too. The chain recombines TRBV5-1 with TRBJ2-3; TRBD2 matches at 12 bases. This CDR3 spans 15 amino acids. CDR1 is SGHRS, CDR2 YFSETQ, per germline. Trimming took 4 bases from V and 6 from J; bases not matched to a gene: 6. Here the CDR3 reads CASSLTSGSSDTQYF. CDR3 bases: TGCGCCAGCAGCCTGACTAGCGGGAGTTCGGATACGCAGTATTTT.

This clone was picked up a small number of times. Different DNA sequences within this sample yield the same CDR3. V and J are TRBV6-5 and TRBJ2-7; TRBD1 aligns across 10 bases. The V gene's germline CDR1 is MNHEY and CDR2 SVGAGI. The CDR3 totals 14 residues. The J segment lost 0 bases and the V segment lost 5 bases, leaving 1 base of the junction unmatched. The CDR3: CASSGDRGSYEQYF. Written as DNA, the CDR3 is TGTGCCAGCAGTGGGGACAGGGGCTCCTACGAGCAGTACTTC.